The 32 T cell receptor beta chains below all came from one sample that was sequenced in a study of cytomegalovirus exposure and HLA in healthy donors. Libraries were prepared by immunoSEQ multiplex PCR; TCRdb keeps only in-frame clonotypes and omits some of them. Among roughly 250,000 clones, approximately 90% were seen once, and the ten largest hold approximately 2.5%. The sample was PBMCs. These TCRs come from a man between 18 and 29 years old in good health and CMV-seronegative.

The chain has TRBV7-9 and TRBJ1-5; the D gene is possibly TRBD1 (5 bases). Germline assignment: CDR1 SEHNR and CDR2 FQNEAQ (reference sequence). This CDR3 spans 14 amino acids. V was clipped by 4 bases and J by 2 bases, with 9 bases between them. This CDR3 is CASSWGGGNQPQHF. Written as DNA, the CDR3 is TGTGCCAGCAGCTGGGGGGGTGGCAATCAGCCCCAGCATTTT.

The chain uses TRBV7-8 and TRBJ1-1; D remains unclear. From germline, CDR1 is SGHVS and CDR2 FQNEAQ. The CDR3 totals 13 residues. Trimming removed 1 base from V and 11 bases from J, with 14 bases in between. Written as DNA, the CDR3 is TGTGCCAGCAGCTTAGAAGGTCCCAACGGGGCTTTCTTT. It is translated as CASSLEGPNGAFF.

CDR3 nucleotides: TGTGCCAGCAGCAAAGCTAGTGACGGTTGGACAGCTTCACAAGAGACCCAGTACTTC. This sequence encodes CASSKASDGWTASQETQYF. The V gene is TRBV21-1, the J gene TRBJ2-5; TRBD1 is taken as the D call from the table, unchecked against the DNA. TRBV21-1 is termed a pseudogene. The CDR3 has 19 amino acids.

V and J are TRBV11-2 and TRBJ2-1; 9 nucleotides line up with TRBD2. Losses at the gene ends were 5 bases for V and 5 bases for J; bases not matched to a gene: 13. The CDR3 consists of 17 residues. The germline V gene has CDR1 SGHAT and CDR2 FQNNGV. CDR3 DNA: TGTGCCAGCAGCCCAACGAGGGGTAGCGGGAGAGACAATGAGCAGTTCTTC. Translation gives CASSPTRGSGRDNEQFF.

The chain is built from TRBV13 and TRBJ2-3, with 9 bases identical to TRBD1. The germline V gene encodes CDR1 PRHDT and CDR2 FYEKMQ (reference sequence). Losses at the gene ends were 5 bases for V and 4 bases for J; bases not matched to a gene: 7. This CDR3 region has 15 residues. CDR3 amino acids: CASSLRQGDADTQYF. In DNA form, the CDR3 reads TGTGCCAGCAGCCTCCGACAGGGGGATGCAGATACGCAGTATTTT.

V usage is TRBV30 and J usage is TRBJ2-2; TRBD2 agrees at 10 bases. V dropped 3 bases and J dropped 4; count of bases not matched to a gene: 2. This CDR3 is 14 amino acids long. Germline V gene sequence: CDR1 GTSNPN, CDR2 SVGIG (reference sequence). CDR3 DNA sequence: TGTGCCTGGAGCAGCGGGGGGGGCACCGGGGAGCTGTTTTTT. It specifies CAWSSGGGTGELFF.

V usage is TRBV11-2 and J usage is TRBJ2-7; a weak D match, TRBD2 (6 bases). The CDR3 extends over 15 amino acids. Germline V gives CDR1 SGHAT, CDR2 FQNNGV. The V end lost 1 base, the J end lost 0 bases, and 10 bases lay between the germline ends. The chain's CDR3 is CASSLVTGVSYEQYF. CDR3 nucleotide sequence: TGTGCCAGCAGCTTAGTTACGGGAGTCTCCTACGAGCAGTACTTC.

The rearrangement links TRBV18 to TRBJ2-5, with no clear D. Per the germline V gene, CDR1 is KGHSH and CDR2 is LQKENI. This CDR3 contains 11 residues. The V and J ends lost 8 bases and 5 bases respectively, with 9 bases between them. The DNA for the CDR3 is TGTGCCAGCACGTCCCGGGAGACCCAGTACTTC. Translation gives CASTSRETQYF.

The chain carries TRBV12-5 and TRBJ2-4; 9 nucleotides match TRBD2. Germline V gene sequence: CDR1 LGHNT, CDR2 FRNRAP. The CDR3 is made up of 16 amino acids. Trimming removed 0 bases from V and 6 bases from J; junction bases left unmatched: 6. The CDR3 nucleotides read TGTGCTAGTGGTTTGGTATTTGCTAGCGGGGCAAACATTCAGTACTTC. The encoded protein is CASGLVFASGANIQYF.

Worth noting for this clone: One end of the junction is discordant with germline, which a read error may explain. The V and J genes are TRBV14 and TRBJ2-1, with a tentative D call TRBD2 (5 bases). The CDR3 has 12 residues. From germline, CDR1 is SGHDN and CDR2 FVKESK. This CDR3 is CASSQDKYGVVF. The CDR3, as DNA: TGTGCCAGCAGCCAAGATAAATACGGGGTGGTCTTC.

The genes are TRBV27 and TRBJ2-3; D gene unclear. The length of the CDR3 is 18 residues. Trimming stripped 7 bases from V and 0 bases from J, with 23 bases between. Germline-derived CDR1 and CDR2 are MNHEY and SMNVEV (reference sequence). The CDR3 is CASTIVPTLNSSTDTQYF. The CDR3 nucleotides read TGTGCCAGCACTATCGTACCGACTCTTAATTCTAGCACAGATACGCAGTATTTT.

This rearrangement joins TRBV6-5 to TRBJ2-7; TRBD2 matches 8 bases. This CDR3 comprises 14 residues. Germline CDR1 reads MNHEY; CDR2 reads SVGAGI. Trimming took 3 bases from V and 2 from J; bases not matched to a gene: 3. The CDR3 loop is CASSYSGAPYEQYF. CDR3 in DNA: TGTGCCAGCAGTTATAGCGGGGCCCCCTACGAGCAGTACTTC.

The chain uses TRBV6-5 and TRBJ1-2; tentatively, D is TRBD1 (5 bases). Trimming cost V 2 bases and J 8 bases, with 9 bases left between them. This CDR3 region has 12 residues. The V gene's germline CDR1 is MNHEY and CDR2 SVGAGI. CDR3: CASSYPRGGYTF. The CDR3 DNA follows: TGTGCCAGCAGTTACCCGCGGGGGGGCTACACCTTC.

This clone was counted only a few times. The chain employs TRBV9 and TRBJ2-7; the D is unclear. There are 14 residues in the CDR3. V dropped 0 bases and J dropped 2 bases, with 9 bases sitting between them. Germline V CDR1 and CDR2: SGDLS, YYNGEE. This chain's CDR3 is CASSVAADTYEQYF. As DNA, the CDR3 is TGTGCCAGCAGCGTAGCGGCGGATACCTACGAGCAGTACTTC.

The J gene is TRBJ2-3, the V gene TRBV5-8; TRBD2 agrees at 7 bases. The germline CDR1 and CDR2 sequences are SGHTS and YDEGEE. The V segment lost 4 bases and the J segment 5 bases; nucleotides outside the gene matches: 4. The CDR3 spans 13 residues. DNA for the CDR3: TGTGCCAGCAGCCAAGGGGAGGGAGATACGCAGTATTTT. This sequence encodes CASSQGEGDTQYF.

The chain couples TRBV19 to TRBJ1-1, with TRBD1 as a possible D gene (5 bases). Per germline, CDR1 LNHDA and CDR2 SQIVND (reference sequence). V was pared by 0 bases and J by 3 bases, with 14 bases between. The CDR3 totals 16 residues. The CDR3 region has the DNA TGTGCCAGTAGTATAGACCCCTCACCCAGGGACACTGAAGCTTTCTTT. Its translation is CASSIDPSPRDTEAFF.

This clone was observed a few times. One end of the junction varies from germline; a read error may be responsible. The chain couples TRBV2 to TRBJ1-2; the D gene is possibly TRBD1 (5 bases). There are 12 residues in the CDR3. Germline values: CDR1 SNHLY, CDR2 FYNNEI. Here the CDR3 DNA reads TGTGCCAGCGGGACGGGGGTGGTTCGTGTGCCATTC. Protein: CASGTGVVRVPF.

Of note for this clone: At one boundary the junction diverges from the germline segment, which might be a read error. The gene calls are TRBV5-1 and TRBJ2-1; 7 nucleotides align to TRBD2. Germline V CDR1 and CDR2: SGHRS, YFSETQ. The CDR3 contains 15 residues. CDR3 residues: CTSRSGEGLYNEQFF. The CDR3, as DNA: TGCACCAGCCGCAGCGGGGAGGGACTCTACAATGAGCAGTTCTTC.

The CDR3 loop is CASSQGPSTRLVFIRGTDTQYF. CDR3 in DNA: TGCGCCAGCAGCCAAGGGCCCTCTACCCGACTAGTCTTCATACGAGGCACAGATACGCAGTATTTT. The chain is built from TRBV4-3 and TRBJ2-3, with a weak D call TRBD2 (6 bases). Germline CDR1 LGHNA, CDR2 YSLEER. The germline V and J ends were trimmed by 1 base and 1 base, with 30 bases remaining between them. The CDR3 has 22 residues.

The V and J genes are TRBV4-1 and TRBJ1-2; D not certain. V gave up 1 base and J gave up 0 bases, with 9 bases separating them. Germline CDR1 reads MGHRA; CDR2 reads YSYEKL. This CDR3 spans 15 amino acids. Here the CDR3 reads CASSQVWRANYGYTF. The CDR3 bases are TGCGCCAGCAGCCAAGTCTGGAGAGCTAACTATGGCTACACCTTC.

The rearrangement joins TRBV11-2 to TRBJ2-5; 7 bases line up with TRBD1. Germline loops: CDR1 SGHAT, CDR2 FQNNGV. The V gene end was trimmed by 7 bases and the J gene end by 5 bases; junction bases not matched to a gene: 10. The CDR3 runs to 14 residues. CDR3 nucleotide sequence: TGTGCCAGCACTACTAACAGGGGCGGGGAGACCCAGTACTTC. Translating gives CASTTNRGGETQYF.

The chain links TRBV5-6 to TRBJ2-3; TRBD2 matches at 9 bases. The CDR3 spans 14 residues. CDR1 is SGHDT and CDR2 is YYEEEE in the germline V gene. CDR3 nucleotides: TGTGTGGCGGGGCTAGCGGGATCCACAGATACGCAGTATTTT. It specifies CVAGLAGSTDTQYF.

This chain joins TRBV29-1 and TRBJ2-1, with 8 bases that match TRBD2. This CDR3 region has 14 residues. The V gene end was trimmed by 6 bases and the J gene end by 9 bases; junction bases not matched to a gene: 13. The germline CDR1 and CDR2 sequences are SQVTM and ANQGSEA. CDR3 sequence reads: CSVEAGRGYSEQFF. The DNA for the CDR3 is TGCAGCGTCGAGGCCGGGAGGGGTTATAGTGAGCAGTTCTTC.

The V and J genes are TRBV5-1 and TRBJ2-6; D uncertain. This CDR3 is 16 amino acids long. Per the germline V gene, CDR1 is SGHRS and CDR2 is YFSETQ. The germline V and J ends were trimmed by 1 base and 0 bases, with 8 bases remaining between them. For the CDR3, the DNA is TGCGCCAGCAGCTTGCCACCGAGCTCTGGGGCCAACGTCCTGACTTTC. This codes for CASSLPPSSGANVLTF.

CDR3 in amino acids: CASSLPSVAYTF. The CDR3 DNA follows: TGTGCCAGCAGCTTACCCTCAGTTGCCTACACCTTC. The chain employs TRBV13 and TRBJ1-2; D not certain. Trimming removed 2 bases at V and 10 bases at J, with 11 bases between. Germline CDR1 is PRHDT and CDR2 is FYEKMQ (reference sequence). The CDR3 contains 12 residues.

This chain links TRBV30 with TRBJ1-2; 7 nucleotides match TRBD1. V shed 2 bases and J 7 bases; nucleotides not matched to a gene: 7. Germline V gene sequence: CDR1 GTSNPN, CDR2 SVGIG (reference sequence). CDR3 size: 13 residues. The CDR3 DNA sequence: TGTGCCTGGAGTACAGACAGGGCTGCTGGCTACACCTTC. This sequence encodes CAWSTDRAAGYTF.

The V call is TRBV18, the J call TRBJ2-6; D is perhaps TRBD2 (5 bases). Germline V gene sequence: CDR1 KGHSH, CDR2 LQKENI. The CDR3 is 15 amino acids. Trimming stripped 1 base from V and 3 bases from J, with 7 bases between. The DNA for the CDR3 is TGTGCCAGCTCACCACGAAGCGGTGGGGCCAACGTCCTGACTTTC. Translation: CASSPRSGGANVLTF.

CDR3 sequence reads: CASSSFGAPIIQQFF. DNA of the CDR3: TGTGCCAGCAGCTCATTCGGAGCCCCGATAATTCAGCAGTTCTTC. The V call is TRBV7-9, the J call TRBJ2-1; D is uncertain. CDR3 length: 15 amino acids. CDR1 and CDR2 (germline): SEHNR, FQNEAQ (reference sequence). Trimming took 4 bases from V and 11 from J, leaving 21 bases between them. Filled out from reference TRBV7-9 and TRBJ2-1, the complete variable domain reads DTGVSQNPRHKITKRGQNVTFRCDPISEHNRLYWYRQTLGQGPEFLTYFQNEAQLEKSRLLSDRFSAERPKGSFSTLEIQRTEQGDSAMYLCASSSFGAPIIQQFFGPGTRLTVL.

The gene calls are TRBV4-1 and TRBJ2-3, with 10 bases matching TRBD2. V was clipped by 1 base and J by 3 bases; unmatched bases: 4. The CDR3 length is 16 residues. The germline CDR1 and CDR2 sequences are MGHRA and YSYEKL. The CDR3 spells CASSQGPSGGTDTQYF. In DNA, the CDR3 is TGCGCCAGCAGCCAAGGGCCTAGCGGGGGAACAGATACGCAGTATTTT.

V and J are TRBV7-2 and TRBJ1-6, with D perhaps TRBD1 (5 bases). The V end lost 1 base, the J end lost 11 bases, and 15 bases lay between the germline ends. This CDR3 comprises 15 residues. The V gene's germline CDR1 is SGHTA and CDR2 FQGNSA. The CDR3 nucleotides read TGTGCCAGCAGCTTAGGGACATGGGGCAGCGCACCCCTCCACTTT. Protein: CASSLGTWGSAPLHF.

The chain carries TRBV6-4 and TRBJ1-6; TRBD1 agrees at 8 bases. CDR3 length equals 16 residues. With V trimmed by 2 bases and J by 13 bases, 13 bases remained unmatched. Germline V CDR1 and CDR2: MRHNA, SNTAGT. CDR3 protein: CASSDTGQGRARPLHF. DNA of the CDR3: TGTGCCAGCAGTGACACCGGACAGGGCCGTGCTCGGCCCCTCCACTTT.

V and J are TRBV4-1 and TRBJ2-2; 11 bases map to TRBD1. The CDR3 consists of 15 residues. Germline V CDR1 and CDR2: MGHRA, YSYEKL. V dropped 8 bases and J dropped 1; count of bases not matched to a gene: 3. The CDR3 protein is CASGQGARNTGELFF. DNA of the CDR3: TGCGCCAGCGGACAGGGGGCGAGGAACACCGGGGAGCTGTTTTTT.